The T cell receptor (beta chain) under discussion was sequenced for a study of blood T cells in healthy people across ages. This CDR3 has 13 amino acids. Deletions cut 5 bases from V and 6 bases from J, with 13 bases between. Peripheral blood was drawn, around 9.5 milliliters per donor. A second 7 to 11 cycle PCR used barcoded and J-beta primers. TCRdb re-analysed the 5' RACE reads in MiXCR, keeping a single row per CDR3 protein. The table shows 850,000 to 1,100,000 distinct CDR3 sequences, with around two fifths occurring only once. A note on this clonotype: Possible read error: a much larger clone is one base away.

V is TRBV12-3 or TRBV12-4 and J is TRBJ1-2, with no clear D. The receptor's source is a man younger than 35 in good health. Sample: blood. CDR3 in DNA: TGTGCCAGCAGTCCCCGCGGGAGCCATGGCTACACCTTC. It encodes CASSPRGSHGYTF.